Below, 8 T cell receptor beta chains from the same sample are listed, as sequenced in a study of vaccination effects on CD4 cells after COVID-19. For these receptors, no antigen is known. Produced via immunoSEQ multiplex PCR; TCRdb's table is partial and in-frame only. The top ten clones hold 22% of a sample with tens of thousands of clones, under 70% of them seen once. Viral peptide pool expansion of antigen-specific CD4+ T cells preceded sequencing in the ViraFEST assay. Culturing for more than 9 days preceded CD4+ T cell isolation. Nucleocapsid antibodies stayed negative before and after vaccination, showing no earlier SARS-CoV-2 infection. The material was CD4+ T cells from PBMCs cultured with SARS-CoV-2 spike peptides, obtained before COVID-19 vaccination. The receptors were gathered from a human donor who received a COVID-19 vaccine.

The chain carries TRBV15 and TRBJ1-5; 12 bases fit TRBD1. V lost 6 bases and J lost 6; bases outside the gene matches: 3. The CDR3 contains 14 residues. Germline assignment: CDR1 LNHNV and CDR2 YYDKDF (reference sequence). In nucleotides, the CDR3 is TGTGCCACCAGAGGGACAGGGGGCATTCAGCCCCAGCATTTT. Its translation: CATRGTGGIQPQHF. The whole variable domain, remainder taken from reference TRBV15 and TRBJ1-5, is DAMVIQNPRYQVTQFGKPVTLSCSQTLNHNVMYWYQQKSSQAPKLLFHYYDKDFNNEADTPDNFQSRRPNTSFCFLDIRSPGLGDTAMYLCATRGTGGIQPQHFGDGTRLSIL.

The rearrangement joins TRBV29-1 to TRBJ2-5; 10 nucleotides line up with TRBD1. CDR1 SQVTM and CDR2 ANQGSEA come from the germline V gene. J was trimmed by 5 bases and V by 7 bases; bases with no gene match: 10. This CDR3 has 14 amino acids. The CDR3 coding sequence is TGCAGCGGTGGTGACAGGGGGCTAGTGGAGACCCAGTACTTC. Its protein is CSGGDRGLVETQYF.

The chain recombines TRBV27 with TRBJ1-1; D call uncertain. Trimming took off 5 bases at V and 2 bases at J, with 15 bases between the two ends. The CDR3 consists of 15 residues. Looked up from germline, CDR1 is MNHEY and CDR2 is SMNVEV (reference sequence). This CDR3 reads CASSPLAGINTEAFF. For the CDR3, the DNA is TGTGCCAGCAGTCCCCTGGCGGGGATAAACACTGAAGCTTTCTTT.

The chain couples TRBV3-1 (or the pseudogene TRBV3-2) to TRBJ1-2; D is possibly TRBD1 (5 bases). Germline-derived CDR1 and CDR2 are LGHDT and YNNKEL (reference sequence). The germline V and J ends were trimmed by 6 bases and 7 bases, with 21 bases remaining between them. The CDR3 runs 15 residues. The CDR3: CASRSSGRGGAGYTF. The DNA for the CDR3 is TGTGCCAGCAGATCCTCAGGGAGGGGTGGTGCTGGCTACACCTTC.

V and J are TRBV7-9 and TRBJ2-3, with a possible D match to TRBD1 (5 bases). The CDR3 extends over 13 amino acids. Germline V CDR1 and CDR2: SEHNR, FQNEAQ (reference sequence). With 6 bases removed from V and 4 bases from J, the gap between germline ends came to 11 bases. The CDR3 here is CASSTRAADTQYF. The CDR3 DNA reads TGTGCCAGCAGTACCAGGGCCGCAGATACGCAGTATTTT. The full variable domain, its missing parts supplied by reference TRBV7-9 and TRBJ2-3, is DTGVSQNPRHKITKRGQNVTFRCDPISEHNRLYWYRQTLGQGPEFLTYFQNEAQLEKSRLLSDRFSAERPKGSFSTLEIQRTEQGDSAMYLCASSTRAADTQYFGPGTRLTVL.

The gene calls are TRBV5-1 and TRBJ2-2; 10 bases match TRBD1. Germline loops: CDR1 SGHRS, CDR2 YFSETQ. The CDR3 has 15 residues. The J segment lost 6 bases and the V segment lost 0 bases, leaving 2 bases of the junction unmatched. CDR3 amino acids: CASSLGQGAAGELFF. In DNA, the CDR3 is TGCGCCAGCAGCTTGGGACAGGGGGCGGCCGGGGAGCTGTTTTTT.

This sequence joins TRBV30 and TRBJ1-3; the D gene is possibly TRBD1 (5 bases). The CDR3 runs 17 residues. Trimming shortened V by 2 bases and J by 1 base, and 18 bases separated the two germline ends. Germline CDR1 is GTSNPN and CDR2 is SVGIG (reference sequence). The CDR3 nucleotides read TGTGCCTGGAGTAGGGGCTCGGGCGCCGTGTCTGGAAACACCATATATTTT. Translating gives CAWSRGSGAVSGNTIYF. The whole variable domain, remainder taken from reference TRBV30 and TRBJ1-3, is SQTIHQWPATLVQPVGSPLSLECTVEGTSNPNLYWYRQAAGRGLQLLFYSVGIGQISSEVPQNLSASRPQDRQFILSSKKLLLSDSGFYLCAWSRGSGAVSGNTIYFGEGSWLTVV.

The rearrangement uses TRBV11-3 and TRBJ2-3, with TRBD1 as a possible D gene (6 bases). This CDR3 spans 13 amino acids. V lost 3 bases, J lost 8 bases, and 12 bases lay in between. CDR1 is SGHNT, CDR2 YENEEA, per germline. The CDR3 protein is CASSFGDTATQYF. The CDR3 DNA reads TGTGCCAGCAGCTTTGGGGACACTGCTACGCAGTATTTT.